This TCR beta chain is drawn from a study of T cell clonotyping in hematopoietic cell transplantation. Measured with immunoSEQ multiplex PCR; TCRdb has only the in-frame clones, and not every one. The top ten clones hold around 17% of a sample with under 20,000 clones, roughly 77% of them seen once. Described time point: recipient sample about 28 days before transplant, after cytoreduction. The TCR comes from a man between 60 and 75 years old with acute myeloid leukemia. Some clones in this sample may be carry-over from other donors' samples. The source was peripheral blood mononuclear cells, collected before stem cell transplant.

The CDR3 reads CSVLRGSGYGYTF. Here the CDR3 DNA reads TGCAGCGTTTTGAGGGGCAGTGGCTATGGCTACACCTTC. The V gene is TRBV29-1, the J gene TRBJ1-2; D may be TRBD1 (5 bases). The V end was cut by 5 bases, the J end by 4 bases, with 14 bases between. Germline V gene data show CDR1 as SQVTM and CDR2 as ANQGSEA. The CDR3 length is 13 residues.